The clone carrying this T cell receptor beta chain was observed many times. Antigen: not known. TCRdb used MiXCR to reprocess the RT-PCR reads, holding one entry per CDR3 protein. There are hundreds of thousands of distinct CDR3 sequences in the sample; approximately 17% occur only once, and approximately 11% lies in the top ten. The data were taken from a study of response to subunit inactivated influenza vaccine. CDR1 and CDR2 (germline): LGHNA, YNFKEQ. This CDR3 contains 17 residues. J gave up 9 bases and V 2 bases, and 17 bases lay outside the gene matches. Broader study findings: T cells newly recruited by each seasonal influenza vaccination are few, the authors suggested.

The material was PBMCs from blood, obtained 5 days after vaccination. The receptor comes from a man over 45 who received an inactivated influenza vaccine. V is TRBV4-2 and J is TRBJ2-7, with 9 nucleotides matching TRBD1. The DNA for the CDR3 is TGTGCCAGCAGCCAATACCTAACCCCGGACAGGGGCCAGGTGCAGTACTTC. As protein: CASSQYLTPDRGQVQYF.